This passage covers 24 T cell receptor beta chains from one sample sequenced in a study of untreated major depressive disorder. TCRdb keeps only in-frame clones here, not all; method: immunoSEQ multiplex PCR. Of 20,000 to 25,000 clones detected, roughly 91% appear once; the ten largest clones hold about 0.31%. Input material: CD4+ T cells from PBMCs. The receptors were gathered from a man aged 25 to 40 in good health.

This chain joins TRBV29-1 and TRBJ1-5; 7 nucleotides line up with TRBD1. The CDR3 is 15 residues long. CDR1 and CDR2 from the germline V gene are SQVTM and ANQGSEA. The ends lost 6 bases at V and 3 bases at J; junction bases unmatched: 11. The CDR3 region is CSVTQGTDFNQPQHF. The CDR3 bases are TGCAGCGTCACACAGGGGACGGACTTCAATCAGCCCCAGCATTTT. The entire variable domain, with the rest obtained from reference TRBV29-1 and TRBJ1-5, is as follows: SAVISQKPSRDICQRGTSLTIQCQVDSQVTMMFWYRQQPGQSLTLIATANQGSEATYESGFVIDKFPISRPNLTFSTLTVSNMSPEDSSIYLCSVTQGTDFNQPQHFGDGTRLSIL.

The chain joins TRBV9 to TRBJ2-3; 12 bases fit TRBD2. The length of the CDR3 is 20 residues. From germline, CDR1 is SGDLS and CDR2 YYNGEE. Trimming removed 4 bases from V and 1 base from J; junction bases left unmatched: 16. In DNA form, the CDR3 reads TGTGCCAGCAGCACCCGACTAGCGGGAGATTGGGCGGGTGGCACAGATACGCAGTATTTT. As protein: CASSTRLAGDWAGGTDTQYF.

J is TRBJ2-5 and V is TRBV4-3; D perhaps matches TRBD1 (6 bases). Germline CDR1 and CDR2: LGHNA and YSLEER. Deletions cut 5 bases from V and 3 bases from J, with 13 bases between. The CDR3 extends over 14 amino acids. CDR3 protein: CASSSQGKEETQYF. DNA of the CDR3: TGCGCCAGCAGCTCCCAGGGGAAGGAAGAGACCCAGTACTTC.

The V gene is TRBV7-2, the J gene TRBJ2-7; D assignment may be TRBD1 or TRBD2 (5 bases each). Germline V gives CDR1 SGHTA, CDR2 FQGNSA. The CDR3 contains 14 residues. V was pared by 2 bases and J by 3 bases, with 11 bases between. CDR3 sequence reads: CASSLRDAGYEQYF. The CDR3 DNA reads as TGTGCCAGCAGCTTACGGGACGCTGGCTACGAGCAGTACTTC. Full variable domain (rest looked up from reference TRBV7-2 and TRBJ2-7): GAGVSQSPSNKVTEKGKDVELRCDPISGHTALYWYRQSLGQGLEFLIYFQGNSAPDKSGLPSDRFSAERTGGSVSTLTIQRTQQEDSAVYLCASSLRDAGYEQYFGPGTRLTVT.

This clone was recorded only once. This chain links TRBV28 with TRBJ2-5; D possibly matches TRBD1 or TRBD2 (5 bases each). The germline V gene encodes CDR1 MDHEN and CDR2 SYDVKM. Trimming took off 8 bases at V and 1 base at J, with 14 bases between the two ends. The CDR3 covers 14 residues. CDR3 region: CASGQPGSQETQYF. CDR3 nucleotides: TGTGCCAGCGGACAACCGGGATCCCAAGAGACCCAGTACTTC.

In its sample, this clone was seen a few times. The chain combines TRBV7-9 with TRBJ2-2; tentatively, D is TRBD1 (6 bases). The CDR3 is 16 residues long. Deletions cut 6 bases from V and 3 bases from J, with 17 bases between. Germline loops: CDR1 SEHNR, CDR2 FQNEAQ (reference sequence). The CDR3 DNA follows: TGTGCCAGCAGTTCCCCCGGCAGGGGCTACACCGGGGAGCTGTTTTTT. Amino acid sequence: CASSSPGRGYTGELFF.

This clone was seen only a few times. The genes are TRBV29-1 and TRBJ1-4; tentatively, D is TRBD1 (6 bases). Trimming stripped 4 bases from V and 8 bases from J, with 14 bases between. The CDR3 has 13 amino acids. Germline V gene data show CDR1 as SQVTM and CDR2 as ANQGSEA. The CDR3 coding sequence is TGCAGCGTTGGTTACAGGGTGGGCGAAAAACTGTTTTTT. This translates into CSVGYRVGEKLFF.

The chain recombines TRBV5-4 with TRBJ1-1, with unresolved D. Germline loops: CDR1 SGHNT, CDR2 YYREEE (reference sequence). The CDR3 totals 15 residues. Trimming shortened V by 4 bases and J by 0 bases, and 13 bases separated the two germline ends. CDR3 region: CASSAPTTVNTEAFF. CDR3 in DNA: TGTGCCAGCAGCGCACCAACGACGGTGAACACTGAAGCTTTCTTT.

In regard to this clone: This sample includes further DNA sequences coding for the same CDR3. The chain recombines TRBV27 with TRBJ2-7; 7 nucleotides line up with TRBD1. The CDR3 spans 14 residues. From germline, CDR1 is MNHEY and CDR2 SMNVEV (reference sequence). The junction had 6 bases not matched to a gene; V was cut back by 4 bases and J by 3 bases. In DNA form, the CDR3 reads TGTGCCAGCAGTTCCGGACAGGTCATCTACGAGCAGTACTTC. Translating it yields CASSSGQVIYEQYF.

The rearrangement links TRBV5-1 to TRBJ1-1; a weak D match, TRBD1 (5 bases). The V gene lost 4 bases and the J gene lost 4 bases, with 14 bases spanning the gap. CDR1 and CDR2 (germline): SGHRS, YFSETQ. The CDR3 spans 14 residues. The CDR3 region is CASSAQVSSTEAFF. The CDR3 nucleotides read TGCGCCAGCAGCGCACAGGTCTCCAGCACTGAAGCTTTCTTT.

The chain couples TRBV5-4 to TRBJ2-2; D not certain. CDR3 length: 16 amino acids. Trimming shortened V by 4 bases and J by 0 bases, and 13 bases separated the two germline ends. Germline CDR1 and CDR2: SGHNT and YYREEE (reference sequence). CDR3 sequence: CASSPRIPTNTGELFF. Here the CDR3 DNA reads TGTGCCAGCAGCCCCCGAATCCCCACGAACACCGGGGAGCTGTTTTTT. Variable domain in full (rest from reference TRBV5-4 and TRBJ2-2): ETGVTQSPTHLIKTRGQQVTLRCSSQSGHNTVSWYQQALGQGPQFIFQYYREEENGRGNFPPRFSGLQFPNYSSELNVNALELDDSALYLCASSPRIPTNTGELFFGEGSRLTVL.

The V and J genes are TRBV5-1 and TRBJ1-5; D is ambiguous. The germline V gene has CDR1 SGHRS and CDR2 YFSETQ. This CDR3 is built from 12 residues. Trimming stripped 0 bases from V and 6 bases from J, with 4 bases between. The chain's CDR3 is CASSLDGQPQHF. DNA for the CDR3: TGCGCCAGCAGCTTGGACGGTCAGCCCCAGCATTTT.

The gene calls are TRBV29-1 and TRBJ2-1; TRBD1 matches at 10 bases. Trimming took 2 bases from V and 3 from J; bases not matched to a gene: 4. The CDR3 contains 15 residues. Germline V lookup: CDR1 SQVTM, CDR2 ANQGSEA. The CDR3 bases are TGCAGCGTTGAACCGGGACAGGGGTTCTACAATGAGCAGTTCTTC. It specifies CSVEPGQGFYNEQFF.

This clone was seen only once. The chain couples TRBV5-1 to TRBJ2-6, with 11 bases lining up with TRBD1. Germline loops: CDR1 SGHRS, CDR2 YFSETQ. The CDR3 totals 21 residues. Losses at the gene ends were 2 bases for V and 0 bases for J; bases not matched to a gene: 13. CDR3 loop: CASSFLPFPGTGGSGANVLTF. As DNA, the CDR3 is TGCGCCAGCAGCTTTCTCCCTTTTCCCGGGACAGGGGGCTCTGGGGCCAACGTCCTGACTTTC.

The chain couples TRBV5-1 to TRBJ1-1, with D unresolved. The V and J ends lost 0 bases and 0 bases respectively, with 3 bases between them. This CDR3 is built from 13 residues. In germline, CDR1 is SGHRS, CDR2 YFSETQ. The CDR3 DNA reads TGCGCCAGCAGCTTGGACGTGAACACTGAAGCTTTCTTT. Residues: CASSLDVNTEAFF.

There are a few counts of this clone. This chain links TRBV5-1 with TRBJ1-1; 8 bases fit TRBD1. CDR3 size: 16 residues. Germline values: CDR1 SGHRS, CDR2 YFSETQ. Germline trimming cut 0 bases from V and 4 bases from J; bases unmatched to any gene: 8. The CDR3 nucleotides read TGCGCCAGCAGCTTGGCCGGGACAGGAGGTTTCACTGAAGCTTTCTTT. This gives the protein CASSLAGTGGFTEAFF.

The chain carries TRBV19 and TRBJ1-4; D gene ambiguous. The CDR3 extends over 10 amino acids. The V end lost 9 bases, the J end lost 8 bases, and 7 bases lay between the germline ends. Germline V gene lookup returns CDR1 LNHDA and CDR2 SQIVND (reference sequence). Here the CDR3 DNA reads TGTGCCAGCGGGGTGGAAAAACTGTTTTTT. Amino acid sequence: CASGVEKLFF.

V is TRBV25-1 and J is TRBJ2-3; D is undetermined. Per the germline V gene, CDR1 is MGHDK and CDR2 is SYGVNS. The V end lost 7 bases, the J end lost 1 base, and 3 bases lay between the germline ends. This CDR3 comprises 11 residues. For the CDR3, the DNA is TGTGCCAGCACGGGCACAGATACGCAGTATTTT. Translated: CASTGTDTQYF. The variable domain in full, with the rest retrieved from reference TRBV25-1 and TRBJ2-3, is EADIYQTPRYLVIGTGKKITLECSQTMGHDKMYWYQQDPGMELHLIHYSYGVNSTEKGDLSSESTVSRIRTEHFPLTLESARPSHTSQYLCASTGTDTQYFGPGTRLTVL.

This sequence joins TRBV7-3 and TRBJ2-4; D gene unclear. The CDR3 is 17 residues long. V was cut by 2 bases and J by 2 bases, with 16 bases left in between. The germline CDR1 and CDR2 sequences are SGHTA and FQGTGA. CDR3 coding DNA: TGTGCCAGCAGCTTATACGGTCCCAACCAGCCCAAAAACATTCAGTACTTC. Its protein product is CASSLYGPNQPKNIQYF.

The CDR3: CASSLEGQGEAFF. In nucleotides, the CDR3 is TGCGCCAGCAGCTTGGAGGGACAGGGGGAAGCTTTCTTT. This rearrangement joins TRBV5-1 to TRBJ1-1, with 10 bases that match TRBD1. The V segment lost 0 bases and the J segment 8 bases; nucleotides outside the gene matches: 1. CDR3 length: 13 amino acids. Germline assignment: CDR1 SGHRS and CDR2 YFSETQ.

The J gene is TRBJ1-2, the V gene TRBV5-6; D remains unclear. CDR3 length: 13 residues. Germline assignment: CDR1 SGHDT and CDR2 YYEEEE. V lost 0 bases and J lost 8, with 11 bases in between. CDR3 in DNA: TGTGCCAGCAGCTTGGCCTCAGGCCAGGGCTACACCTTC. Residues: CASSLASGQGYTF.

This clone was recorded only once. The V call is TRBV5-8, the J call TRBJ1-2; the match to TRBD1 covers 12 bases. CDR3 length equals 14 residues. The V and J ends lost 4 bases and 7 bases, in that order; junction bases with no gene match: 5. Germline V gives CDR1 SGHTS, CDR2 YDEGEE. CDR3 sequence (DNA): TGTGCCAGCAGCCGGGGACAGGGGGCGATTGGCTACACCTTC. Translation gives CASSRGQGAIGYTF.

V and J are TRBV7-3 and TRBJ2-5; D is perhaps TRBD1 (5 bases). The CDR3 is 14 amino acids. CDR1 SGHTA and CDR2 FQGTGA come from the germline V gene. V was shortened by 0 bases and J by 4 bases, with 9 bases between the two germline ends. CDR3 residues: CASSLTSRGETQYF. The DNA of the CDR3 is TGTGCCAGCAGCTTAACGAGTAGGGGAGAGACCCAGTACTTC. Full variable domain (outside the CDR3, taken from reference TRBV7-3 and TRBJ2-5): GAGVSQTPSNKVTEKGKYVELRCDPISGHTALYWYRQSLGQGPEFLIYFQGTGAADDSGLPNDRFFAVRPEGSVSTLKIQRTERGDSAVYLCASSLTSRGETQYFGPGTRLLVL.

This chain joins TRBV19 and TRBJ1-1, with D tentatively TRBD1 (5 bases). Germline CDR1 is LNHDA and CDR2 is SQIVND (reference sequence). The V and J ends lost 3 bases and 10 bases respectively, with 12 bases between them. CDR3 length equals 12 residues. This CDR3 reads CASSMLGRRAFF. For the CDR3, the DNA is TGTGCCAGTAGTATGCTGGGGCGTAGAGCTTTCTTT.